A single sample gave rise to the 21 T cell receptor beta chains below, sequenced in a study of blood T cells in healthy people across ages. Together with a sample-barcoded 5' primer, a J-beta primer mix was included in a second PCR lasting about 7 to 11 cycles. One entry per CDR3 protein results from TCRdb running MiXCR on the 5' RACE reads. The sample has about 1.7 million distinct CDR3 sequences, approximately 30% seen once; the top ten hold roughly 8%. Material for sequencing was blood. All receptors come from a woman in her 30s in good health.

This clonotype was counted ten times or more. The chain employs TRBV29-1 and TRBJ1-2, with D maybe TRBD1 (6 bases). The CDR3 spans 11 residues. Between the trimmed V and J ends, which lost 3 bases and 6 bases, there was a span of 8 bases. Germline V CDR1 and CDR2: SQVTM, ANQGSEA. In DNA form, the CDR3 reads TGCAGCGTTGAGCGGGACAATGGCTACACCTTC. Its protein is CSVERDNGYTF.

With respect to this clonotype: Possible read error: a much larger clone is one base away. As DNA, the CDR3 is TGTGCCAGCAGTGCCCACTCCCCGGGGGTGTATGGCTACACCTTC. This gives the protein CASSAHSPGVYGYTF. V is TRBV6-1 and J is TRBJ1-2, with D perhaps TRBD1 (5 bases). Germline assignment: CDR1 MNHNS and CDR2 SASEGT. V lost 4 bases, J lost 5 bases, and 17 bases lay in between. The CDR3 is 15 amino acids.

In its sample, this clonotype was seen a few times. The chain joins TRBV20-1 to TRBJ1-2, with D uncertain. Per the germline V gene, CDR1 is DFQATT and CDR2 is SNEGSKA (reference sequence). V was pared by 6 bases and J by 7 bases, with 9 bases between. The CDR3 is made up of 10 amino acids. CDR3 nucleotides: TGCAGTGCCGACTACAGTGGCTACACCTTC. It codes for CSADYSGYTF.

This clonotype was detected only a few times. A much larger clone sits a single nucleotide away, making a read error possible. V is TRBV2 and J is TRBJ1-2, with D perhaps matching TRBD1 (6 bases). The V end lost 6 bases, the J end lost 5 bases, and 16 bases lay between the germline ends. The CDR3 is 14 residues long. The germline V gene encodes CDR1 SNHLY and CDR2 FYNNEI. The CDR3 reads CASRDTGGSYGYTF. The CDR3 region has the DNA TGTGCCAGCAGGGATACCGGGGGCTCGTATGGCTACACCTTC.

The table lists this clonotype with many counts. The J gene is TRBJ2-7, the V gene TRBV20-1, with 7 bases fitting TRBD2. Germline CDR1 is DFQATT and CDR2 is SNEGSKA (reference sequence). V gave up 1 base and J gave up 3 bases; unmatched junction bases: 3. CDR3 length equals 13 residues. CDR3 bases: TGCAGTGCTAGAGTTTCTAGCGGCTACGAGCAGTACTTC. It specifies CSARVSSGYEQYF.

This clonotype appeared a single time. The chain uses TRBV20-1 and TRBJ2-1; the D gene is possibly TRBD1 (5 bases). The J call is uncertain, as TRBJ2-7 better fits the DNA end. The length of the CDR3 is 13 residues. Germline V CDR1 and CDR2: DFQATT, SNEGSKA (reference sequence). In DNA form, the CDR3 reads TGCAGTGCTAGAGATCCTCCCAGGGATGAGCAGTACTTC. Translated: CSARDPPRDEQYF.

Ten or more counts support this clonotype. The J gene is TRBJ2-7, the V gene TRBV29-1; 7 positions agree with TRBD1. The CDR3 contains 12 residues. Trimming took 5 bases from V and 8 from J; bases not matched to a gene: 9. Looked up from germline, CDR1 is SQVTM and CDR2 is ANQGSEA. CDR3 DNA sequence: TGCAGCGTTTTAGAACAGGGGTATCAGCAGTACTTC. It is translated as CSVLEQGYQQYF.

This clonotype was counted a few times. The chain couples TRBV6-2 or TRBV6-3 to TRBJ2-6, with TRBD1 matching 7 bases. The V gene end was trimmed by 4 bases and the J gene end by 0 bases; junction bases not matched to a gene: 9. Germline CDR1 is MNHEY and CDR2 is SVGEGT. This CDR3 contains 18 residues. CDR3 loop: CASSFRGLSSSGANVLTF. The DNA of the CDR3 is TGTGCCAGCAGTTTTAGGGGGCTTTCCAGCTCTGGGGCCAACGTCCTGACTTTC.

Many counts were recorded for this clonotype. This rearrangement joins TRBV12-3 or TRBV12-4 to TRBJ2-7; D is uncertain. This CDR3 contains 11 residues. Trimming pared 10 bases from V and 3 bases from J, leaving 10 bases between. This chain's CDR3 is CATSADYEQYF. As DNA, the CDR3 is TGTGCCACATCGGCGGACTACGAGCAGTACTTC.

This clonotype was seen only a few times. CDR3: CASSVDPRGRREGPYEQYF. The CDR3 DNA reads as TGTGCCAGCAGCGTAGACCCACGCGGCAGGAGGGAGGGCCCCTACGAGCAGTACTTC. The chain is built from TRBV9 and TRBJ2-7; 7 nucleotides match TRBD2. Trimming removed 0 bases from V and 2 bases from J; junction bases left unmatched: 17. CDR3 length equals 19 residues. Per the germline V gene, CDR1 is SGDLS and CDR2 is YYNGEE.

CDR3 DNA sequence: TGTGCCAGCAGCTTGGACCCTAGTCCCAAGGCCTACGAGCAGTACTTC. The encoded protein is CASSLDPSPKAYEQYF. The chain carries TRBV5-5 and TRBJ2-7; D unclear. Trimming stripped 0 bases from V and 2 bases from J, with 15 bases between. Germline loops: CDR1 SGHKS, CDR2 YYEKEE (reference sequence). The CDR3 runs 16 residues.

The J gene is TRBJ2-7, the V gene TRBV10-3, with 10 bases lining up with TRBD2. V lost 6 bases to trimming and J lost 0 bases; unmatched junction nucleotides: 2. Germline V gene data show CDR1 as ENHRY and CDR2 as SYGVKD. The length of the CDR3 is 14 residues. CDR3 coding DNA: TGTGCCATCAGCACTAGCGGGGTCTCCTACGAGCAGTACTTC. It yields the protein CAISTSGVSYEQYF.

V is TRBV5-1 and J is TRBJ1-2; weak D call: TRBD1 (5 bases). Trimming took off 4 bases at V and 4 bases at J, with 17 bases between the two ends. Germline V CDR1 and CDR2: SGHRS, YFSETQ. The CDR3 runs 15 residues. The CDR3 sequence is CASSLAGGNPYGYTF. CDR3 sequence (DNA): TGCGCCAGCAGCCTGGCGGGGGGGAACCCCTATGGCTACACCTTC.

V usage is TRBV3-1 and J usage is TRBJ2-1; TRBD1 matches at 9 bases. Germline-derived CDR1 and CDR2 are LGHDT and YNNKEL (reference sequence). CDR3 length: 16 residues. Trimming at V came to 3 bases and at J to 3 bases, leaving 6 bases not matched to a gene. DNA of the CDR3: TGTGCCAGCAGCCAGAGGGGGGGACAGGGCTACAATGAGCAGTTCTTC. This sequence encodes CASSQRGGQGYNEQFF.

Here the CDR3 DNA reads TGTGCCACCAGTGATGCCCGGGACAGGGTCTATGGCTACACCTTC. It translates to CATSDARDRVYGYTF. The chain carries TRBV24-1 and TRBJ1-2, with 9 bases that match TRBD1. The CDR3 is 15 amino acids. Germline CDR1 KGHDR, CDR2 SFDVKD. V trimming: 3 bases; J trimming: 4 bases; junction bases outside the gene matches: 5.

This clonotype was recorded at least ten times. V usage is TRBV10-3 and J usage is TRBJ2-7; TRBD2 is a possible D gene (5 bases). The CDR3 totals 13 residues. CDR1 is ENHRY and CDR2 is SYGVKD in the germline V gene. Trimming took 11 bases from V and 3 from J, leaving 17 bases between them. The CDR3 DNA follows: TGTGCCGTCTCCTCCGGACTCCACTACGAGCAGTACTTC. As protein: CAVSSGLHYEQYF.

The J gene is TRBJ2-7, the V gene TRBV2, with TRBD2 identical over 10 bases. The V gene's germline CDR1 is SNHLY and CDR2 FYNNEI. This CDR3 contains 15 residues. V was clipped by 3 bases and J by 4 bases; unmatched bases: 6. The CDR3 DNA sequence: TGTGCCAGCAGTGACCCGGGACTAGCGTCTTACGAGCAGTACTTC. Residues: CASSDPGLASYEQYF.

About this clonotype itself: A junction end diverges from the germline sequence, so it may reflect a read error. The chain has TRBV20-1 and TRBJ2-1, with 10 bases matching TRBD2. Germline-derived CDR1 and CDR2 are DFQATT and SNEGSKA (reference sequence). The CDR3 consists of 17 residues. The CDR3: CSATQREGFSSYNGQFF. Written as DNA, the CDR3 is TGCAGTGCTACCCAGCGGGAGGGCTTTAGCTCCTACAATGGGCAGTTCTTC.

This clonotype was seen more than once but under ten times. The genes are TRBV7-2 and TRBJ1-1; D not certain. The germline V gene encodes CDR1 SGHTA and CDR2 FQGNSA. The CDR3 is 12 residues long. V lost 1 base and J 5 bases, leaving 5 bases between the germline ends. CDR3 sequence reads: CASSLGLTEAFF. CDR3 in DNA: TGTGCCAGCAGCTTAGGGTTAACTGAAGCTTTCTTT.

CDR3 in DNA: TGTGCCAGCAGCTTTCCCGGGACAGGGTCCGAGCAGTACTTC. It specifies CASSFPGTGSEQYF. The chain carries TRBV7-2 and TRBJ2-7; 9 bases line up with TRBD1. Germline trimming cut 3 bases from V and 6 bases from J; bases unmatched to any gene: 6. The germline V gene has CDR1 SGHTA and CDR2 FQGNSA. The CDR3 consists of 14 residues.

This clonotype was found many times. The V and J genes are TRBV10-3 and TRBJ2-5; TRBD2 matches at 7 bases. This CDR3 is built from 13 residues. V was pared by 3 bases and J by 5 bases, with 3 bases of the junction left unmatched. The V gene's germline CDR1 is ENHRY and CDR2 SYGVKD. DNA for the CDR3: TGTGCCATCAGTGATGCGGGGGTGGAGACCCAGTACTTC. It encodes CAISDAGVETQYF.